One T cell receptor beta chain is described in this entry. No antigen is known for it. The CDR3 runs 14 residues. The germline V gene encodes CDR1 MNHEY and CDR2 SMNVEV (reference sequence). V was clipped by 7 bases and J by 0 bases, with 7 bases between them. The sample originates from a study of tissue T cells after allogeneic stem cell transplantation. Across the study: This research-autopsy study prospectively enrolled adult allogeneic hematopoietic cell transplant recipients with steroid-refractory graft-versus-host disease.

Whole-study results and caveats: Limitations included a small, clinically heterogeneous cohort and limited sampling depth. Motif-based clustering found tissue-specific repertoire signatures shared across patients, though few clones were shared.

Using immunoSEQ multiplex PCR, the repertoire was profiled, and TCRdb retains in-frame clones only, with some absent. The sample has about 26,000 clones; about 89% are singletons. The sequence derives from a male donor at least 60 years old who later had graft-versus-host disease after an allogeneic stem cell transplant. The V call is TRBV27, the J call TRBJ2-6; perhaps TRBD1 as D (5 bases). The sample in question was blood, obtained before transplantation. The CDR3 coding sequence is TGTGCCAGCAACAGGCTCTCTGGGGCCAACGTCCTGACTTTC. It is translated as CASNRLSGANVLTF.